These T cell receptor beta chains were read from a single sample in a study of cytomegalovirus exposure and HLA in healthy donors. The data were produced by immunoSEQ multiplex PCR, yet TCRdb's version contains in-frame clones alone and is incomplete. The data contain 200,000 to 250,000 clones, 82% of them singletons. Input material: PBMCs. These receptor sequences come from a woman in her thirties or forties in good health and CMV-seropositive. Each CDR3 is given with its conserved first and last residue. The D gene is left open where the match is weak.

j_call: TRBJ2-3; d_call: TRBD1; v_call: TRBV2; cdr3_aa: CASIRRDRGADTQYF; cdr3_nt: TGTGCCAGCATCCGCCGGGACAGGGGTGCAGATACGCAGTATTTT
j_call: TRBJ1-5; d_call: .; v_call: TRBV6-5; cdr3_aa: CASSNNYNQPQHF; cdr3_nt: TGTGCCAGCAGTAACAACTACAATCAGCCCCAGCATTTT
j_call: TRBJ1-3; d_call: TRBD1; v_call: TRBV7-8; cdr3_aa: CASSKVGTGLSGNTIYF; cdr3_nt: TGTGCCAGCAGCAAGGTGGGGACAGGGCTTTCTGGAAACACCATATATTTT
j_call: TRBJ1-1; d_call: TRBD1; v_call: TRBV9; cdr3_aa: CASSGGTGVGNTEAFF; cdr3_nt: TGTGCCAGCAGCGGGGGGACAGGAGTCGGGAACACTGAAGCTTTCTTT
j_call: TRBJ2-7; d_call: .; v_call: TRBV30; cdr3_aa: CAWSGGNTYEQYF; cdr3_nt: TGTGCCTGGAGTGGCGGGAATACCTACGAGCAGTACTTC
j_call: TRBJ2-3; d_call: TRBD2; v_call: TRBV6-5; cdr3_aa: CASIMTSGGHTQYF; cdr3_nt: TGTGCCAGCATCATGACTAGCGGGGGGCATACGCAGTATTTT
j_call: TRBJ1-3; d_call: TRBD1; v_call: TRBV4-1; cdr3_aa: CASSTGGSGNTIYF; cdr3_nt: TGCGCCAGCAGTACAGGGGGCTCTGGAAACACCATATATTTT
j_call: TRBJ2-1; d_call: TRBD2; v_call: TRBV7-3; cdr3_aa: CASSLRDGGRNEQFF; cdr3_nt: TGTGCCAGCAGCTTAAGGGACGGGGGGAGGAATGAGCAGTTCTTC
j_call: TRBJ2-1; d_call: TRBD1; v_call: TRBV7-6; cdr3_aa: CASSRNRGNEQFF; cdr3_nt: TGTGCCAGCAGCAGAAACAGGGGAAATGAGCAGTTCTTC
j_call: TRBJ1-2; d_call: .; v_call: TRBV30; cdr3_aa: CAWGPRDTIPGNYGYTF; cdr3_nt: TGTGCCTGGGGACCTCGGGACACCATCCCGGGGAACTATGGCTACACCTTC
j_call: TRBJ1-3; d_call: .; v_call: TRBV5-8; cdr3_aa: CAARGAHTIYF; cdr3_nt: TGTGCCGCCCGGGGGGCACACACCATATATTTT
j_call: TRBJ2-1; d_call: TRBD2; v_call: TRBV5-4; cdr3_aa: CASSLDPGGSYNEQFF; cdr3_nt: TGTGCCAGCAGCTTGGATCCGGGGGGCTCCTACAATGAGCAGTTCTTC
j_call: TRBJ1-1; d_call: TRBD1; v_call: TRBV29-1; cdr3_aa: CSVGQGVDEAFF; cdr3_nt: TGCAGCGTTGGCCAGGGGGTGGACGAAGCTTTCTTT
j_call: TRBJ2-7; d_call: TRBD1; v_call: TRBV13; cdr3_aa: CASSQGVAFEQYF; cdr3_nt: TGTGCCAGCAGCCAGGGGGTGGCGTTCGAGCAGTACTTC
j_call: TRBJ2-3; d_call: .; v_call: TRBV30; cdr3_aa: CAWSVQGKDTQYF; cdr3_nt: TGTGCCTGGAGTGTACAGGGAAAAGATACGCAGTATTTT
j_call: TRBJ2-5; d_call: TRBD1; v_call: TRBV30; cdr3_aa: CACSGQGFGEQYF; cdr3_nt: TGTGCCTGTTCCGGACAGGGCTTTGGGGAGCAGTACTTC
j_call: TRBJ1-2; d_call: TRBD1; v_call: TRBV10-3; cdr3_aa: CATDLGQGDGYTF; cdr3_nt: TGTGCCACCGACTTGGGACAGGGGGACGGCTACACCTTC
j_call: TRBJ2-1; d_call: .; v_call: TRBV5-4; cdr3_aa: CASSLLGLSYNEQFF; cdr3_nt: TGTGCCAGCAGCTTGTTGGGACTTAGCTACAATGAGCAGTTCTTC
j_call: TRBJ2-3; d_call: TRBD1; v_call: TRBV18; cdr3_aa: CASTNRGLFTDTQYF; cdr3_nt: TGTGCCAGCACCAACAGGGGCCTATTCACAGATACGCAGTATTTT
j_call: TRBJ2-3; d_call: .; v_call: TRBV10-3; cdr3_aa: CAISDRHSSTDTQYF; cdr3_nt: TGTGCCATCAGTGATAGACACTCGAGCACAGATACGCAGTATTTT
j_call: TRBJ1-1; d_call: .; v_call: TRBV6-5; cdr3_aa: CASSYANREAEAFF; cdr3_nt: TGTGCCAGCAGTTACGCTAACAGGGAAGCTGAAGCTTTCTTT
j_call: TRBJ2-3; d_call: .; v_call: TRBV5-1; cdr3_aa: CASSLGADSTDTQYF; cdr3_nt: TGCGCCAGCAGCTTGGGGGCAGATAGCACAGATACGCAGTATTTT
j_call: TRBJ1-1; d_call: .; v_call: TRBV2; cdr3_aa: CASSVGPRTEAFF; cdr3_nt: TGTGCCAGCAGTGTGGGGCCGCGGACTGAAGCTTTCTTT
j_call: TRBJ1-1; d_call: .; v_call: TRBV7-2; cdr3_aa: CASSLVGVFDTEAFF; cdr3_nt: TGTGCCAGCAGCTTAGTCGGGGTATTTGACACTGAAGCTTTCTTT